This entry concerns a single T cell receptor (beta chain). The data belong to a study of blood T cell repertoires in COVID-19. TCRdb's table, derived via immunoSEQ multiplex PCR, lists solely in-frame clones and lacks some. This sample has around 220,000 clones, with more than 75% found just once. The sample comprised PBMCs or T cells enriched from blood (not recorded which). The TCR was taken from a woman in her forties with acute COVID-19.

The CDR3 here is CASSPNRGRNTEAFF. The DNA of the CDR3 is TGTGCCAGCAGCCCTAACAGGGGGCGGAACACTGAAGCTTTCTTT. The V gene is TRBV5-4, the J gene TRBJ1-1; TRBD1 matches at 9 bases. The CDR3 spans 15 residues. Germline V gives CDR1 SGHNT, CDR2 YYREEE (reference sequence). After removal of 4 bases from V and 1 base from J, the junction contained 5 bases not matched to a gene.